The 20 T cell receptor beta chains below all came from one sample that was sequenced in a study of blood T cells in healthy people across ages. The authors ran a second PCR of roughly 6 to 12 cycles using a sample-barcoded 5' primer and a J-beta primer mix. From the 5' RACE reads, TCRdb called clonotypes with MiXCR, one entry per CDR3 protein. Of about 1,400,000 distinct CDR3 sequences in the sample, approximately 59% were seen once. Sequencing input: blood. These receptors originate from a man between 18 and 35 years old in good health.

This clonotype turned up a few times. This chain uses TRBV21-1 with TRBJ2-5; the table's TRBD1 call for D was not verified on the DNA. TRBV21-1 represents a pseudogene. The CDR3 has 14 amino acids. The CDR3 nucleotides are TGTGCCAGCAGCAAAGACAGGGCGCAAGAGACCCAGTACTTC. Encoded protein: CASSKDRAQETQYF.

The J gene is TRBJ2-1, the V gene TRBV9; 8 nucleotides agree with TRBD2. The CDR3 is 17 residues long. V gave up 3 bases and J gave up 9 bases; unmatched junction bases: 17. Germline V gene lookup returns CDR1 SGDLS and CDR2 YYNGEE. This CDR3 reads CASSGARGSGMDGEQFF. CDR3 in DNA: TGTGCCAGCAGCGGAGCCCGCGGTAGCGGGATGGATGGTGAGCAGTTCTTC.

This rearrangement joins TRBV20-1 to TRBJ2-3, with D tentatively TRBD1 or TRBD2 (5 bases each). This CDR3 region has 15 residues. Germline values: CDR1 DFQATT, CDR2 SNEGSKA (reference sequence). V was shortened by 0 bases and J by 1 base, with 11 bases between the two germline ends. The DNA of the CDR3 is TGCAGTGCTAGAGATCGGGGCAGTGGCACAGATACGCAGTATTTT. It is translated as CSARDRGSGTDTQYF.

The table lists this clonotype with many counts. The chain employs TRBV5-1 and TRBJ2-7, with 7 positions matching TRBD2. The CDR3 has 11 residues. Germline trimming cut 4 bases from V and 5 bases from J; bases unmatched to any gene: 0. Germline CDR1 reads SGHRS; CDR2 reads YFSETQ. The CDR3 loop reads CASSGTNEQYF. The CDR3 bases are TGCGCCAGCAGCGGGACTAACGAGCAGTACTTC.

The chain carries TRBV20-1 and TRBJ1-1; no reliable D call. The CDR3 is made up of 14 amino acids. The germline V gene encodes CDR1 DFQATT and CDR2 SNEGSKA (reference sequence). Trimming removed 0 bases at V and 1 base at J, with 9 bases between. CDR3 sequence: CSARDVKPNTEAFF. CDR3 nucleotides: TGCAGTGCTAGAGATGTCAAACCGAACACTGAAGCTTTCTTT.

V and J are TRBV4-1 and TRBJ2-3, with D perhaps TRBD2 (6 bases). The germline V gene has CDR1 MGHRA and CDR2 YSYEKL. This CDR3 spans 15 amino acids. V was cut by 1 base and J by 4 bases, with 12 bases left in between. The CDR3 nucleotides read TGCGCCAGCAGCCAAGGCCCGACTAGTCCAGATACGCAGTATTTT. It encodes CASSQGPTSPDTQYF.

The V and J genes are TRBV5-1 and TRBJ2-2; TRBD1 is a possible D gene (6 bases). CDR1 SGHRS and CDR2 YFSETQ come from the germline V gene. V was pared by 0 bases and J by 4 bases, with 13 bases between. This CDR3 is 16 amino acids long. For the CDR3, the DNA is TGCGCCAGCAGCTTGGGGGACATGGACAGCACCGGGGAGCTGTTTTTT. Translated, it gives CASSLGDMDSTGELFF.

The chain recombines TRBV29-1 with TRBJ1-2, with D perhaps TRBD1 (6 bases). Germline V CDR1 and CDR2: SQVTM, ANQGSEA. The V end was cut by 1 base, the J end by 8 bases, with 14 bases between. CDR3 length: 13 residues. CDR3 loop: CSVEAPGAGGYTF. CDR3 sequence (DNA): TGCAGCGTTGAAGCCCCGGGGGCGGGGGGCTACACCTTC.

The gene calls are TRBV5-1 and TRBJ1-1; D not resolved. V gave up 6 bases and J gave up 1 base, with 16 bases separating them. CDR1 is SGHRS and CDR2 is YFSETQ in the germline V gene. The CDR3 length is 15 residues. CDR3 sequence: CASNPSLTGNTEAFF. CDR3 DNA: TGCGCCAGCAATCCAAGCCTAACGGGGAACACTGAAGCTTTCTTT.

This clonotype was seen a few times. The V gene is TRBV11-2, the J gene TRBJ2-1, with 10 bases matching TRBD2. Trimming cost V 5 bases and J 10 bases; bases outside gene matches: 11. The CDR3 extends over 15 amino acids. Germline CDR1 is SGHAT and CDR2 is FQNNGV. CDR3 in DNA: TGTGCCAGCAGCCCACGTGGACTAGCGGCGAAGGAGCAGTTCTTC. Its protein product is CASSPRGLAAKEQFF. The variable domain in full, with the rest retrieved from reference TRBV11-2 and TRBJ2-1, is EAGVAQSPRYKIIEKRQSVAFWCNPISGHATLYWYQQILGQGPKLLIQFQNNGVVDDSQLPKDRFSAERLKGVDSTLKIQPAKLEDSAVYLCASSPRGLAAKEQFFGPGTRLTVL.

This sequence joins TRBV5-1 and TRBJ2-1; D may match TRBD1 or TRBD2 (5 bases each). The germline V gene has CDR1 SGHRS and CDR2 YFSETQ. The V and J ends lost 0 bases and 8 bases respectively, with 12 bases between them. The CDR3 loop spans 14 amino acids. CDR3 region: CASSLVFGADEQFF. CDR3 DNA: TGCGCCAGCAGCTTGGTCTTCGGGGCCGATGAGCAGTTCTTC.

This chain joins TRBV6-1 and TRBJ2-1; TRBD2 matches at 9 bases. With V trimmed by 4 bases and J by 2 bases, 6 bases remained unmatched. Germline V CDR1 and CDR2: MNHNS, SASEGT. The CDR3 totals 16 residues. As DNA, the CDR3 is TGTGCCAGCAGTGTCGGGACTAGCCGACCCTACAATGAGCAGTTCTTC. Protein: CASSVGTSRPYNEQFF.

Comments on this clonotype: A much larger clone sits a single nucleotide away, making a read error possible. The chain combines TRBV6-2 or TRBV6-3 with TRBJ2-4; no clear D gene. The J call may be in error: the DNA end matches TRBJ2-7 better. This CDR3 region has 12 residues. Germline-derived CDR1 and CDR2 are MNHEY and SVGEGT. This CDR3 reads CASSYAVYEQYF. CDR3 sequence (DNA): TGTGCCAGCAGTTACGCGGTCTACGAGCAGTACTTC.

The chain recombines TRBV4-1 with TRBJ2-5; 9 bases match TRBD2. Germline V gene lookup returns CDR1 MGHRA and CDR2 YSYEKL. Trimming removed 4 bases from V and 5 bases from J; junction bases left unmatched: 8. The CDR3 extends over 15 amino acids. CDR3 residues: CASSPIAGDGETQYF. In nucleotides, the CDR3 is TGCGCCAGCAGCCCAATAGCGGGAGATGGGGAGACCCAGTACTTC.

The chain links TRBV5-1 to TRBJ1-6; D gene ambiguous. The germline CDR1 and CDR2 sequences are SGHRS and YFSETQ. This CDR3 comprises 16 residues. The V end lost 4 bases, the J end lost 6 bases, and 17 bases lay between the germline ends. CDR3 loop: CASSLGNTGTNSPLHF. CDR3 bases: TGCGCCAGCAGCCTCGGCAACACGGGAACTAATTCACCCCTCCACTTT.

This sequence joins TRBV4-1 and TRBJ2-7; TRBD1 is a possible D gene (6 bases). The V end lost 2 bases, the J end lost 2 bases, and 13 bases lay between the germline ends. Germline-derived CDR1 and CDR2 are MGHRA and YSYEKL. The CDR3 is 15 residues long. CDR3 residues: CASSQTDSLTYEQYF. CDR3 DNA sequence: TGCGCCAGCAGCCAAACGGACAGTCTAACCTACGAGCAGTACTTC.

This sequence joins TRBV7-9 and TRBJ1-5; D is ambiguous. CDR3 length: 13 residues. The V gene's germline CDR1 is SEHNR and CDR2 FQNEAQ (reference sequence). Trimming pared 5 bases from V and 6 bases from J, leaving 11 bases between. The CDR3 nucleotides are TGTGCCAGCAGCGTAGATGTCGGTCAGCCCCAGCATTTT. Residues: CASSVDVGQPQHF.

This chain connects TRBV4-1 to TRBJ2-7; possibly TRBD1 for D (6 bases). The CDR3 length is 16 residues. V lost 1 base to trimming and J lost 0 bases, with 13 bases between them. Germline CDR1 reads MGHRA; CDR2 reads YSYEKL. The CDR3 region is CASSQGAGASSYEQYF. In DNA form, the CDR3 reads TGCGCCAGCAGCCAAGGGGCAGGGGCTAGCTCCTACGAGCAGTACTTC.

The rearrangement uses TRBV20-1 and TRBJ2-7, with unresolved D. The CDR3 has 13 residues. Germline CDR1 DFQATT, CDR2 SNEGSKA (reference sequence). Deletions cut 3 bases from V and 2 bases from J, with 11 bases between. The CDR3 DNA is TGCAGTGCTAGTGAAGGGCTCCCCTACGAGCAGTACTTC. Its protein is CSASEGLPYEQYF.

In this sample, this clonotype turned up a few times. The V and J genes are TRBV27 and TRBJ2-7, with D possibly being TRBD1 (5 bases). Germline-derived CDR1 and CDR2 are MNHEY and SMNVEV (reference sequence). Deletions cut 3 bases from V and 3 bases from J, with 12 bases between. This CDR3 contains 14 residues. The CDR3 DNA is TGTGCCAGCAGTTTCCAGGACACACTCTACGAGCAGTACTTC. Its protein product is CASSFQDTLYEQYF.